Listed below are T cell receptor beta chains from one sample, sequenced in a study of cytomegalovirus exposure and HLA in healthy donors. The repertoire was sequenced with immunoSEQ multiplex PCR; TCRdb's copy has only in-frame clones and lacks some. The sample lists about 140,000 clones, approximately 79% occurring once. The sequenced sample was PBMCs. These receptors originate from a man in his forties or fifties in good health and CMV-seropositive. Both conserved end residues are part of each CDR3. Each record gives: CDR3 DNA, CDR3 protein, clone size, D gene, J gene, V gene. D genes are given only for firm matches. Only part of the rows carry a size: once, few, many, or a class if the clone is expanded.

CDR3nt: TGTGCCAGCAGTGATGGGCTAGCGAGCTCCTACGAGCAGTACTTC
CDR3aa: CASSDGLASSYEQYF
abundance: NA
d_gene: NA
j_gene: TRBJ2-7
v_gene: TRBV6-4

CDR3nt: TGTGCCAGTAGTATCAGAAAAATGAACACTGAAGCTTTCTTT
CDR3aa: CASSIRKMNTEAFF
abundance: NA
d_gene: NA
j_gene: TRBJ1-1
v_gene: TRBV19

CDR3nt: TGCGCCAGCAGCTTGGTTCCACAAGAGACCCAGTACTTC
CDR3aa: CASSLVPQETQYF
abundance: few
d_gene: NA
j_gene: TRBJ2-5
v_gene: TRBV5-1

CDR3nt: TGTGCCAGCAGTTCATGGGACAGGGGCGAAGCTTTCTTT
CDR3aa: CASSSWDRGEAFF
abundance: NA
d_gene: TRBD1
j_gene: TRBJ1-1
v_gene: TRBV27

CDR3nt: TGTGCCAGTAGGGATAGGACAGCCCCAAGATCCGAGCAGTACTTC
CDR3aa: CASRDRTAPRSEQYF
abundance: NA
d_gene: NA
j_gene: TRBJ2-7
v_gene: TRBV19

CDR3nt: TGCGCCAGCAGTGCGCCGGGTTCCAAGGAGGATACGCAGTATTTT
CDR3aa: CASSAPGSKEDTQYF
abundance: few
d_gene: NA
j_gene: TRBJ2-3
v_gene: TRBV10-1

CDR3nt: TGTGCCAGCAGTAACACTCTAGCGGGAGTGTCCAATGAGCAGTTCTTC
CDR3aa: CASSNTLAGVSNEQFF
abundance: few
d_gene: TRBD2
j_gene: TRBJ2-1
v_gene: TRBV6-6

CDR3nt: TGTGCCAGCCGTCCGATGGGCGCAGATACGCAGTATTTT
CDR3aa: CASRPMGADTQYF
abundance: NA
d_gene: NA
j_gene: TRBJ2-3
v_gene: TRBV6-6

CDR3nt: TGTGCCAGCAGTGTAAGTCGGGAGACCCAGTACTTC
CDR3aa: CASSVSRETQYF
abundance: NA
d_gene: NA
j_gene: TRBJ2-5
v_gene: TRBV2

CDR3nt: TGTGCCAGCAGCTTGGGGTCGACCGGGGAAGCTTTCTTT
CDR3aa: CASSLGSTGEAFF
abundance: few
d_gene: NA
j_gene: TRBJ1-1
v_gene: TRBV5-6

CDR3nt: TGCAGCGGGTACAGAACAGATACGCAGTATTTT
CDR3aa: CSGYRTDTQYF
abundance: NA
d_gene: NA
j_gene: TRBJ2-3
v_gene: TRBV29-1

CDR3nt: TGTGCCAGCAGCCCCTCGGGAGGAACCGGGGAGCTGTTTTTT
CDR3aa: CASSPSGGTGELFF
abundance: NA
d_gene: TRBD2
j_gene: TRBJ2-2
v_gene: TRBV9

CDR3nt: TGTGCCAGCAGCCCTAGCGGCTCCTACGAGCAGTACTTC
CDR3aa: CASSPSGSYEQYF
abundance: NA
d_gene: TRBD2
j_gene: TRBJ2-7
v_gene: TRBV7-3

CDR3nt: TGTGCCAGCAGCTTAGGGCCCCGGGGAGAAGCTTTCTTT
CDR3aa: CASSLGPRGEAFF
abundance: once
d_gene: NA
j_gene: TRBJ1-1
v_gene: TRBV11-2

CDR3nt: TGTGCCAGCAGGGGACAGACCGAAAAACTGTTTTTT
CDR3aa: CASRGQTEKLFF
abundance: NA
d_gene: TRBD1
j_gene: TRBJ1-4
v_gene: TRBV2

CDR3nt: TGTGCCAGCAGCTTAAGGCTAGCGGGGTTCAATGAGCAGTTCTTC
CDR3aa: CASSLRLAGFNEQFF
abundance: once
d_gene: TRBD2
j_gene: TRBJ2-1
v_gene: TRBV7-3

CDR3nt: TGTGCCAGCAGAGGTATGGACAGCACTGAAGCTTTCTTT
CDR3aa: CASRGMDSTEAFF
abundance: once
d_gene: NA
j_gene: TRBJ1-1
v_gene: TRBV6-5

CDR3nt: TGTGCCAGCAGTTCGTCAGGGGCTGGGAATCAGCCCCAGCATTTT
CDR3aa: CASSSSGAGNQPQHF
abundance: NA
d_gene: NA
j_gene: TRBJ1-5
v_gene: TRBV6-1

CDR3nt: TGTGCCAGCAGTAACAGGGACAGTCTTAATGAAAAACTGTTTTTT
CDR3aa: CASSNRDSLNEKLFF
abundance: NA
d_gene: TRBD1
j_gene: TRBJ1-4
v_gene: TRBV6-1

CDR3nt: TGTGCCAGTAAAGAGTGGGCACAGGGTAGGCCCAACACTGCAGCTTTCTTT
CDR3aa: CASKEWAQGRPNTAAFF
abundance: once
d_gene: NA
j_gene: TRBJ1-1
v_gene: TRBV19

CDR3nt: TGTGCCAGCAGCTTTAGGACCAGGGCCATCCGGAACACTGAAGCTTTCTTT
CDR3aa: CASSFRTRAIRNTEAFF
abundance: NA
d_gene: NA
j_gene: TRBJ1-1
v_gene: TRBV5-4

CDR3nt: TGTGCCAGCAGCCAAGGGACAGACAATAATTCACCCCTCCACTTT
CDR3aa: CASSQGTDNNSPLHF
abundance: NA
d_gene: TRBD1
j_gene: TRBJ1-6
v_gene: TRBV5-5

CDR3nt: TGTGCCAGCTCCAACAGGGGCCCTAGTCCATCTGGAAACACCATATATTTT
CDR3aa: CASSNRGPSPSGNTIYF
abundance: few
d_gene: TRBD1
j_gene: TRBJ1-3
v_gene: TRBV18

CDR3nt: TGTGCCAGCTCCCCTAGCCACTACAATCAGCCCCAGCATTTT
CDR3aa: CASSPSHYNQPQHF
abundance: few
d_gene: NA
j_gene: TRBJ1-5
v_gene: TRBV18

CDR3nt: TGTGCCAGCAGCGTAGCGGCGGGAGTACGCAATGAGCAGTTCTTC
CDR3aa: CASSVAAGVRNEQFF
abundance: NA
d_gene: TRBD2
j_gene: TRBJ2-1
v_gene: TRBV9

CDR3nt: TGTGCCACCAGCAGAGGAAGGGCCAGGGGGTTTTACGAGCAGTACTTC
CDR3aa: CATSRGRARGFYEQYF
abundance: NA
d_gene: TRBD1
j_gene: TRBJ2-7
v_gene: TRBV15

CDR3nt: TGTGCCAGCAGCTTAGTTAACAGGGGCTATGGAAACACCATATATTTT
CDR3aa: CASSLVNRGYGNTIYF
abundance: NA
d_gene: TRBD1
j_gene: TRBJ1-3
v_gene: TRBV7-9

CDR3nt: TGTGCCAGCAGCTTAAGGCTCGGACTCGGAGACAATGAGCAGTTCTTC
CDR3aa: CASSLRLGLGDNEQFF
abundance: NA
d_gene: NA
j_gene: TRBJ2-1
v_gene: TRBV11-3

CDR3nt: TGTGCCAGCAGCGGATTTAGCCTGAACACTGAAGCTTTCTTT
CDR3aa: CASSGFSLNTEAFF
abundance: NA
d_gene: NA
j_gene: TRBJ1-1
v_gene: TRBV7-9